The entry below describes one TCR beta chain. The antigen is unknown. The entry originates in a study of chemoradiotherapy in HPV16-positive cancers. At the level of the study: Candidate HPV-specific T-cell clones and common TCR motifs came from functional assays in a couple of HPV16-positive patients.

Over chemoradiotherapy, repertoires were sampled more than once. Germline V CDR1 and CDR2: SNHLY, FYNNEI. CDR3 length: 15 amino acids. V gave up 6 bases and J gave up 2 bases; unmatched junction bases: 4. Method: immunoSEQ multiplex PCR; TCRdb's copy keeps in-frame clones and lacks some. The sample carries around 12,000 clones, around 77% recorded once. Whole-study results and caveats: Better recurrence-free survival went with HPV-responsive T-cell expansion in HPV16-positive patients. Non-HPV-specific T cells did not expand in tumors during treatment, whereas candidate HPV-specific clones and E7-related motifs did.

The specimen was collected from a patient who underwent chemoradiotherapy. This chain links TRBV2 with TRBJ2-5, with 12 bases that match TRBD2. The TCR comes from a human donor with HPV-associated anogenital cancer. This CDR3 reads CASRQGLAGQETQYF. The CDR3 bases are TGTGCCAGCAGACAAGGACTAGCGGGGCAAGAGACCCAGTACTTC.